The present T cell receptor beta chain was sequenced within a study of shared clonotypes between healthy human individuals. Overall study results and limits: Non-shared clonotypes had lower generation probabilities than those shared by all four donors.

The study drew all its donors from Caucasian adults living in Nashville, Tennessee. The repertoire was sequenced with immunoSEQ multiplex PCR; TCRdb's copy has only in-frame clones and lacks some. Of some 550,000 clones listed, more than 95% are singletons. As for this clone: Its antigen is still unknown.

Losses at the gene ends were 4 bases for V and 2 bases for J; bases not matched to a gene: 5. CDR3 size: 14 residues. The germline CDR1 and CDR2 sequences are SGHRS and YFSETQ. The sample comprised naive CD4+ T cells sorted from blood. Subset: CD45RA+ positively selected. The chain combines TRBV5-1 with TRBJ2-5, with 7 positions matching TRBD1. The sequence came from a woman aged 30 to 39 in good health. The CDR3 DNA sequence: TGCGCCAGCAGCGCCGGACAGGTTCAAGAGACCCAGTACTTC. This encodes CASSAGQVQETQYF.